This T cell receptor beta chain was profiled in a study of identical twins. TCRdb reprocessed the 5' RACE reads via MiXCR and lists one record per CDR3 protein. The table lists 690,000 or so distinct CDR3 sequences, 8.5% to 9.5% of them singletons, with around 0.95% in the top ten. CDR1 LGHDT and CDR2 YNNKEL come from the germline V gene (reference sequence). This CDR3 has 13 residues. V lost 4 bases to trimming and J lost 6 bases; unmatched junction nucleotides: 6. General observations from the study: Diverse VJ usage suggested most zero-insertion clonotypes were not invariant T cells. While abundant cord blood beta clonotypes carried fewer insertions, memory repertoires showed no such pattern.

Comment on this clonotype: The antigen is undetermined.

The same data also contributed to another study, on yellow fever vaccine responses in identical twins.

The gene calls are TRBV3-1 and TRBJ2-7, with 7 nucleotides matching TRBD2. Material: PBMCs. The receptor comes from a woman in her late teens or twenties in good health. The CDR3 sequence: CASSLGLVPEQYF. The DNA for the CDR3 is TGTGCCAGCAGCCTAGGACTAGTTCCCGAGCAGTACTTC.